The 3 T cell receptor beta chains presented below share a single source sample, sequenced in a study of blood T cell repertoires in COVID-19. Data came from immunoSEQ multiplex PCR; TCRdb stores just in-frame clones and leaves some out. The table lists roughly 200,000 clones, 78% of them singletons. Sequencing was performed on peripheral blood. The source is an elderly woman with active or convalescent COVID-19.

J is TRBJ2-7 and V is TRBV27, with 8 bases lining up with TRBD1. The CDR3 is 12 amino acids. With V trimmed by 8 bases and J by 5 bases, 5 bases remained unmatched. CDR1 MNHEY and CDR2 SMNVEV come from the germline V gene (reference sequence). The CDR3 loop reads CASDRGFDEQYF. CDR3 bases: TGTGCCAGCGACAGGGGATTCGACGAGCAGTACTTC.

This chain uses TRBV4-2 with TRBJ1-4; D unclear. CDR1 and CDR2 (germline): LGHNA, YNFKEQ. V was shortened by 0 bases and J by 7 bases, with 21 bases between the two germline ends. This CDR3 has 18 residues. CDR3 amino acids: CASSQEVRPGKPGEKLFF. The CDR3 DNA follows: TGTGCCAGCAGCCAAGAAGTTCGCCCGGGAAAACCAGGTGAAAAACTGTTTTTT.

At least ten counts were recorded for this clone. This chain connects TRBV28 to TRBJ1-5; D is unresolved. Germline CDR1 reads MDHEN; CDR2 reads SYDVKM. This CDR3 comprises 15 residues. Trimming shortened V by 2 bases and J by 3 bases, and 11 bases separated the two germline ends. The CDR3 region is CASSLDPRNNQPQHF. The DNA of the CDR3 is TGTGCCAGCAGTTTAGACCCGCGGAACAATCAGCCCCAGCATTTT. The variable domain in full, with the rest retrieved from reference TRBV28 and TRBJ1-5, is DVKVTQSSRYLVKRTGEKVFLECVQDMDHENMFWYRQDPGLGLRLIYFSYDVKMKEKGDIPEGYSVSREKKERFSLILESASTNQTSMYLCASSLDPRNNQPQHFGDGTRLSIL.